This TCR beta chain was sequenced in a study of post-analysis software for immune sequencing data. About the study: The disease courses spanned relapsing-remitting, secondary progressive and progressive-relapsing forms of multiple sclerosis. General observations from the study: Patients showed TRBV5-6, TRBV5-1 and TRBV20-1 among a few TRBV segments more frequent than in controls. Normalized Chao1 diversity was significantly reduced in patients versus controls.

Looked up from germline, CDR1 is SGHRS and CDR2 is YFSETQ. Trimming cost V 4 bases and J 3 bases; bases outside gene matches: 7. This CDR3 comprises 15 residues. In its sample, this clonotype was seen once. Its matching antigen is unknown. Every TCR beta cDNA library bore unique molecular identifiers. TCRdb fed the PCR reads into MiXCR, producing one record per CDR3 protein. The sample records roughly 160,000 distinct CDR3 sequences, about 37% being singletons. The chain recombines TRBV5-1 with TRBJ1-1; the match to TRBD1 covers 9 bases. The receptor was derived from a girl between 5 and 17 years old with multiple sclerosis. The source material was blood, sampled after autologous hematopoietic stem cell transplantation. DNA of the CDR3: TGCGCCAGCAGCAATCAGGGACAGGGCTACACTGAAGCTTTCTTT. Residues: CASSNQGQGYTEAFF.